These T cell receptor beta chains were read from a single sample in a study of PD-L1 blockade in urothelial cancer. Measured with immunoSEQ multiplex PCR; TCRdb has only the in-frame clones, and not every one. The sample holds 50,000 or so clones, roughly 75% seen once. Sequenced material: PBMCs, taken around atezolizumab (anti-PD-L1) treatment. Receptor source: a man in his 70s with urothelial cancer. The CDR3 runs from the conserved cysteine through the conserved F or W. Fields, in order: J gene, V gene, CDR3 length, D gene, clone size, CDR3 protein, CDR3 DNA. A D gene is named only where the DNA matches it firmly. The size field is filled for only some rows; it gives once, few, many or a size class.

J gene: TRBJ1-2
V gene: TRBV7-2
CDR3 length: 14
D gene: NA
clone size: NA
CDR3 protein: CASSPLSRGNGYTF
CDR3 DNA: TGTGCCAGCAGCCCTCTAAGCAGGGGTAATGGCTACACCTTC

J gene: TRBJ1-3
V gene: TRBV6-5
CDR3 length: 13
D gene: NA
clone size: NA
CDR3 protein: CASRSTSGNTIYF
CDR3 DNA: TGTGCCAGCAGGTCGACTTCTGGAAACACCATATATTTT

J gene: TRBJ1-1
V gene: TRBV5-1
CDR3 length: 15
D gene: TRBD1
clone size: NA
CDR3 protein: CASSARGQGDTEAFF
CDR3 DNA: TGCGCCAGCAGCGCACGGGGACAGGGGGACACTGAAGCTTTCTTT

J gene: TRBJ2-1
V gene: TRBV28
CDR3 length: 14
D gene: TRBD2
clone size: NA
CDR3 protein: CASSLAGRYNEQFF
CDR3 DNA: TGTGCCAGCAGCTTAGCGGGACGGTACAATGAGCAGTTCTTC

J gene: TRBJ2-1
V gene: TRBV11-2
CDR3 length: 16
D gene: TRBD2
clone size: NA
CDR3 protein: CASSLEAGGFYNEQFF
CDR3 DNA: TGTGCCAGCAGCTTAGAAGCGGGGGGGTTTTACAATGAGCAGTTCTTC

J gene: TRBJ2-3
V gene: TRBV13
CDR3 length: 14
D gene: TRBD2
clone size: NA
CDR3 protein: CASTPSGGANTQYF
CDR3 DNA: TGTGCCAGCACACCCAGCGGGGGGGCAAATACGCAGTATTTT

J gene: TRBJ1-1
V gene: TRBV5-6
CDR3 length: 16
D gene: NA
clone size: NA
CDR3 protein: CASSLGEGFMGTEAFF
CDR3 DNA: TGTGCCAGCAGCTTGGGAGAGGGCTTCATGGGCACTGAAGCTTTCTTT

J gene: TRBJ2-7
V gene: TRBV11-3
CDR3 length: 15
D gene: TRBD2
clone size: NA
CDR3 protein: CASSSQTSGLAGQYF
CDR3 DNA: TGTGCCAGCAGTTCCCAGACTAGCGGGTTAGCAGGGCAGTACTTC

J gene: TRBJ2-7
V gene: TRBV6-1
CDR3 length: 15
D gene: NA
clone size: NA
CDR3 protein: CASSEEGYRAAEQYF
CDR3 DNA: TGTGCCAGCAGTGAAGAGGGGTACAGGGCGGCCGAGCAGTACTTC

J gene: TRBJ1-1
V gene: TRBV20-1
CDR3 length: 11
D gene: NA
clone size: NA
CDR3 protein: CSARGDTEAFF
CDR3 DNA: TGCAGTGCTAGAGGAGACACTGAAGCTTTCTTT

J gene: TRBJ1-2
V gene: TRBV25-1
CDR3 length: 14
D gene: TRBD1
clone size: NA
CDR3 protein: CASSADRGFYDYTF
CDR3 DNA: TGTGCCAGCAGTGCTGACAGGGGGTTTTATGACTACACCTTC

J gene: TRBJ2-1
V gene: TRBV7-6
CDR3 length: 15
D gene: TRBD1
clone size: NA
CDR3 protein: CASSFRDRAYNEQFF
CDR3 DNA: TGTGCCAGCAGCTTCCGGGACAGGGCCTACAATGAGCAGTTCTTC

J gene: TRBJ2-1
V gene: TRBV5-1
CDR3 length: 16
D gene: TRBD2
clone size: NA
CDR3 protein: CASSRTSPTRNNEQFF
CDR3 DNA: TGCGCCAGCAGCCGGACTAGCCCAACTCGAAACAATGAGCAGTTCTTC

J gene: TRBJ2-3
V gene: TRBV13
CDR3 length: 15
D gene: NA
clone size: NA
CDR3 protein: CASTTSRDGGDTQYF
CDR3 DNA: TGTGCCAGCACCACGAGTAGGGACGGGGGAGATACGCAGTATTTT

J gene: TRBJ2-2
V gene: TRBV19
CDR3 length: 16
D gene: TRBD2
clone size: NA
CDR3 protein: CASSPTSGGGTGELFF
CDR3 DNA: TGTGCCAGTAGTCCGACTAGCGGGGGTGGCACCGGGGAGCTGTTTTTT

J gene: TRBJ2-5
V gene: TRBV29-1
CDR3 length: 14
D gene: TRBD2
clone size: NA
CDR3 protein: CSVGLSGGQETQYF
CDR3 DNA: TGCAGCGTGGGACTAAGCGGAGGTCAAGAGACCCAGTACTTC

J gene: TRBJ1-5
V gene: TRBV4-3
CDR3 length: 14
D gene: NA
clone size: NA
CDR3 protein: CASSQDTSNQPQHF
CDR3 DNA: TGCGCCAGCAGCCAGGACACCTCAAATCAGCCCCAGCATTTT

J gene: TRBJ1-4
V gene: TRBV10-3
CDR3 length: 12
D gene: TRBD1
clone size: NA
CDR3 protein: CAISESGTGASF
CDR3 DNA: TGTGCCATCAGTGAGTCTGGGACAGGTGCGAGTTTT

J gene: TRBJ2-6
V gene: TRBV28
CDR3 length: 16
D gene: NA
clone size: once
CDR3 protein: CASSRTAGSGANVLTF
CDR3 DNA: TGTGCCAGCAGCCGCACGGCAGGCTCTGGGGCCAACGTCCTGACTTTC

J gene: TRBJ1-1
V gene: TRBV19
CDR3 length: 13
D gene: NA
clone size: NA
CDR3 protein: CASSYGIGTEAFF
CDR3 DNA: TGTGCCAGTAGTTACGGTATTGGCACTGAAGCTTTCTTT

J gene: TRBJ1-6
V gene: TRBV7-3
CDR3 length: 16
D gene: TRBD1
clone size: NA
CDR3 protein: CASSLGPGQGNSPLHF
CDR3 DNA: TGTGCCAGCAGCTTAGGGCCGGGACAGGGTAATTCACCCCTCCACTTT

J gene: TRBJ1-5
V gene: TRBV28
CDR3 length: 16
D gene: NA
clone size: few
CDR3 protein: CASSFGAGKINQPQHF
CDR3 DNA: TGTGCCAGCAGTTTTGGGGCAGGCAAGATCAATCAGCCCCAGCATTTT

J gene: TRBJ1-1
V gene: TRBV6-1
CDR3 length: 15
D gene: TRBD1
clone size: NA
CDR3 protein: CAIPGTGGLNTEAFF
CDR3 DNA: TGTGCCATCCCCGGGACAGGGGGCCTGAACACTGAAGCTTTCTTT

J gene: TRBJ2-1
V gene: TRBV6-5
CDR3 length: 16
D gene: TRBD2
clone size: NA
CDR3 protein: CASSYSRTSIVNEQFF
CDR3 DNA: TGTGCCAGCAGTTACTCCCGGACTAGTATCGTCAATGAGCAGTTCTTC

J gene: TRBJ2-7
V gene: TRBV7-2
CDR3 length: 16
D gene: TRBD2
clone size: once
CDR3 protein: CASSPRTSGAHYEQYF
CDR3 DNA: TGTGCCAGCAGCCCCCGGACTAGCGGGGCCCATTACGAGCAGTACTTC

J gene: TRBJ2-1
V gene: TRBV7-2
CDR3 length: 14
D gene: NA
clone size: NA
CDR3 protein: CASSSVRAYNEQFF
CDR3 DNA: TGTGCCAGCAGCTCAGTCCGGGCCTACAATGAGCAGTTCTTC

J gene: TRBJ2-7
V gene: TRBV4-2
CDR3 length: 15
D gene: TRBD2
clone size: NA
CDR3 protein: CASSQDEASGYEQYF
CDR3 DNA: TGTGCCAGCAGCCAAGATGAGGCTAGCGGGTACGAGCAGTACTTC

J gene: TRBJ1-1
V gene: TRBV6-1
CDR3 length: 14
D gene: TRBD1
clone size: NA
CDR3 protein: CASSELAGGTEAFF
CDR3 DNA: TGTGCCAGCAGTGAATTGGCAGGGGGGACTGAAGCTTTCTTT

J gene: TRBJ1-1
V gene: TRBV5-6
CDR3 length: 13
D gene: NA
clone size: NA
CDR3 protein: CASSRGGDTEAFF
CDR3 DNA: TGTGCCAGCAGCCGTGGGGGGGACACTGAAGCTTTCTTT

J gene: TRBJ2-1
V gene: TRBV28
CDR3 length: 13
D gene: TRBD1
clone size: NA
CDR3 protein: CASLGQGVPEQFF
CDR3 DNA: TGTGCCAGCCTGGGACAGGGTGTACCTGAGCAGTTCTTC

J gene: TRBJ1-2
V gene: TRBV19
CDR3 length: 17
D gene: TRBD1
clone size: NA
CDR3 protein: CASSISGQGALNYGYTF
CDR3 DNA: TGTGCCAGTAGTATAAGTGGACAGGGGGCGCTTAACTATGGCTACACCTTC

J gene: TRBJ2-7
V gene: TRBV5-4
CDR3 length: 16
D gene: NA
clone size: few
CDR3 protein: CASSPDPRGANYEQYF
CDR3 DNA: TGTGCCAGCAGCCCCGACCCCAGGGGGGCCAACTACGAGCAGTACTTC

J gene: TRBJ2-3
V gene: TRBV15
CDR3 length: 15
D gene: NA
clone size: NA
CDR3 protein: CATSRELGLGNTQYF
CDR3 DNA: TGTGCCACCAGCAGAGAGTTGGGGCTCGGCAATACGCAGTATTTT

J gene: TRBJ2-3
V gene: TRBV18
CDR3 length: 13
D gene: NA
clone size: NA
CDR3 protein: CASSLPSTDTQYF
CDR3 DNA: TGTGCCAGCTCACTTCCTAGCACAGATACGCAGTATTTT

J gene: TRBJ1-3
V gene: TRBV19
CDR3 length: 15
D gene: TRBD1
clone size: NA
CDR3 protein: CASSPRDRAGNTIYF
CDR3 DNA: TGTGCCAGTAGCCCCCGGGACAGGGCTGGAAACACCATATATTTT